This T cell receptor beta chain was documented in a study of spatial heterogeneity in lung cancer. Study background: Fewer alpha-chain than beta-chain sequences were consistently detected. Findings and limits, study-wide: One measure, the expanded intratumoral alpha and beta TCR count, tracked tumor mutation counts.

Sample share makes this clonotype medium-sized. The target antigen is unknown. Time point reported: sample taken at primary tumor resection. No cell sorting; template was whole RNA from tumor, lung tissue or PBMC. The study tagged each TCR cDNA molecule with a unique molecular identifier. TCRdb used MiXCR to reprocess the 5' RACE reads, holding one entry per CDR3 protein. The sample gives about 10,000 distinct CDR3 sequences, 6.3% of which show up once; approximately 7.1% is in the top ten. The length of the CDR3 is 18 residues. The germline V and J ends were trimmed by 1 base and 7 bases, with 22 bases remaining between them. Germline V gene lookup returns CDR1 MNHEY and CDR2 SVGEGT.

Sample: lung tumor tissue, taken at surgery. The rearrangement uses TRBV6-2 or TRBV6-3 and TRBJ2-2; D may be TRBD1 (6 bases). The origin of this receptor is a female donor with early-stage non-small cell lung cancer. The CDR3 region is CASSYLPPSQGKDGELFF. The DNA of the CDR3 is TGTGCCAGCAGTTACTTACCCCCTTCTCAGGGGAAGGACGGGGAGCTGTTTTTT.